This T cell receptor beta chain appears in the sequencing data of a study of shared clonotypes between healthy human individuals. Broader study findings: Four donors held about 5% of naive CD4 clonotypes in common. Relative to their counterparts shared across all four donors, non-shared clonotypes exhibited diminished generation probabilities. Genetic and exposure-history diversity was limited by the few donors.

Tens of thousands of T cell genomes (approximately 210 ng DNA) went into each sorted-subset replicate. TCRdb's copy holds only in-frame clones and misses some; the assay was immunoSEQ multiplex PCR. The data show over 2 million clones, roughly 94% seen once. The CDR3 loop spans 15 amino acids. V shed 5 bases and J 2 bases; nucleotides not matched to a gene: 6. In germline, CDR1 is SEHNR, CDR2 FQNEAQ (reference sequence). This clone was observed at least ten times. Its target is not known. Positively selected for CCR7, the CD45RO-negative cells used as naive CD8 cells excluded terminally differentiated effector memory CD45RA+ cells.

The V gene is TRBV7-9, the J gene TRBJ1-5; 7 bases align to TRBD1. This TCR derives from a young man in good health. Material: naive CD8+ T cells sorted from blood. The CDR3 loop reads CASSATGAGNQPQHF. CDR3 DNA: TGTGCCAGCAGCGCCACAGGGGCCGGCAATCAGCCCCAGCATTTT. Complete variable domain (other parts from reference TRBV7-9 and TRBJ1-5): DTGVSQNPRHKITKRGQNVTFRCDPISEHNRLYWYRQTLGQGPEFLTYFQNEAQLEKSRLLSDRFSAERPKGSFSTLEIQRTEQGDSAMYLCASSATGAGNQPQHFGDGTRLSIL.